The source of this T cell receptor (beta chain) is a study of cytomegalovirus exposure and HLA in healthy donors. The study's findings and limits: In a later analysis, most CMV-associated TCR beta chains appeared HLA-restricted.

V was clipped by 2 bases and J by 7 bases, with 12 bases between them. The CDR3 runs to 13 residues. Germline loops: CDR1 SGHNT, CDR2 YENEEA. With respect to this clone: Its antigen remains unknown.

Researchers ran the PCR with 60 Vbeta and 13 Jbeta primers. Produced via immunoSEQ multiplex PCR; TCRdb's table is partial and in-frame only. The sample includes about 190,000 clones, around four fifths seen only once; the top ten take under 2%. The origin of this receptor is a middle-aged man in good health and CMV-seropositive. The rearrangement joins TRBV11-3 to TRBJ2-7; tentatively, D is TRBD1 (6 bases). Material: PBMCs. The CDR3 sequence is CASSLLTGGEQYF. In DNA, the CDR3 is TGTGCCAGCAGCTTATTGACAGGCGGGGAGCAGTACTTC.